This TCR beta chain is from a study of response to subunit inactivated influenza vaccine. General study results and limits: New T cells are recruited in small numbers by each seasonal influenza vaccination, according to the authors' suggestion.

Trimming cost V 2 bases and J 3 bases, with 14 bases left between them. This CDR3 is built from 15 residues. The germline CDR1 and CDR2 sequences are KGHSH and LQKENI. In this sample, this clonotype turned up a few times. Its antigen is undetermined. TCRdb re-derived calls from the RT-PCR reads in MiXCR, one entry per CDR3 protein. This table holds more than 200,000 distinct CDR3 sequences, more than 9% found once. V gene TRBV18 combines with J gene TRBJ2-7; D may correspond to TRBD1 or TRBD2 (5 bases each). This sequence was found in a man between 50 and 59 years old who received an inactivated influenza vaccine. Here the sequenced sample was non-naive T cells sorted from PBMCs, taken 14 to 15 days before vaccination. The CDR3 region is CASSPVSARGYEQYF. The CDR3 region has the DNA TGTGCCAGCTCACCAGTGAGCGCGAGGGGCTACGAGCAGTACTTC.